This T cell receptor (beta chain) was observed in a study of T cells in Graves' hyperthyroidism and ophthalmopathy. Deletions cut 5 bases from V and 5 bases from J, with 18 bases between. Germline assignment: CDR1 SEHNR and CDR2 FQNEAQ (reference sequence). The CDR3 contains 15 residues. Amplified TCR beta CDR3 regions derived from RNA transcripts. A first-round RT-PCR of the TCR CDR3 used the HTBI primer set. Each CDR3 protein gets one entry after TCRdb re-called the multiplex PCR reads with MiXCR. Of under 350,000 distinct CDR3 sequences in the sample, approximately 22% were seen once. The chain employs TRBV7-9 and TRBJ2-5; D is unresolved. This clonotype was sampled from a woman in her fifties or sixties with Graves' hyperthyroidism. The sample was blood. The chain's CDR3 is CASSERPGVGETQYF. In DNA, the CDR3 is TGTGCCAGCAGCGAAAGACCGGGCGTGGGGGAGACCCAGTACTTC.